The present T cell receptor beta chain was sequenced within a study of shared clonotypes between healthy human individuals. This clone has just one count. The data were produced by immunoSEQ multiplex PCR, yet TCRdb's version contains in-frame clones alone and is incomplete. The sample consists of approximately 470,000 clones, roughly 80% of them appearing once. CDR1 KGHSH and CDR2 LQKENI come from the germline V gene. CDR3 length equals 15 residues. V was pared by 2 bases and J by 4 bases, with 12 bases between. Sequencing used PBMCs. The source of this sequence is a woman in her 40s in good health. Some clones in this sample may be carry-over from other donors' samples. J is TRBJ1-5 and V is TRBV18, with a weak D call TRBD1 (5 bases). The CDR3 sequence: CASSPSTGDNQPQHF. CDR3 in DNA: TGTGCCAGCTCACCAAGTACAGGCGATAATCAGCCCCAGCATTTT.